One TCR beta chain is described in this entry. Authors' analysis steps: Estimated nucleated cell counts came from reference gene primer amplification. Using immunoSEQ multiplex PCR, the repertoire was profiled, and TCRdb retains in-frame clones only, with some absent. Clone size and V and J calls were adopted from that table, with D and trimming inferred from the DNA. Found here are 150,000 to 200,000 clones, 76% of them singletons; the top ten hold 17%. The data belong to a study of blood T cell repertoires in COVID-19. Across the whole study: Material from acute and convalescent COVID-19 was sourced from the United States, Italy and Spain.

Individuals aged about 18 to 89 years were recruited from 24 US areas. Clinical histories supplied by participants themselves formed the basis of cohort assignment. The sequencing sample was made of PBMCs or T cells enriched from blood (not recorded which). The source is a woman aged 50 to 60 with acute COVID-19.

DNA for the CDR3: TGTGCCAGCAGCCTCGCGGGGGGGAACGGCTACACCTTC. Translation gives CASSLAGGNGYTF. This chain links TRBV3-1 (or the pseudogene TRBV3-2) with TRBJ1-2, with a weak D call TRBD1 (5 bases). V was cut by 4 bases and J by 8 bases, with 14 bases left in between. Looked up from germline, CDR1 is LGHDT and CDR2 is YNNKEL (reference sequence). This CDR3 contains 13 residues.